This TCR beta chain was sequenced in a study of spatial heterogeneity in lung cancer (dated by TCRdb to the late 2010s). A note on the overall study: More beta-chain than alpha-chain transcripts were consistently detected, likely reflecting higher beta-chain transcript abundance. In the raw uncorrected reads, each unique combination of TCR and UMI appeared more than ten times on average. In non-small cell lung cancer, the study quantitatively compared TCR alpha and beta repertoires across several tumor regions, matched nontumor lung, and blood. Nonsynonymous mutation counts, determined by whole-exome sequencing of tumor tissue, were related to TCR repertoire features. At surgery, both alpha and beta chains were TCR-sequenced in some 220 tumor regions, 63 to 65 matched nontumor lung samples and some 56 PBMC samples.

Study-wide findings and limitations: Additional single-cell paired TCR alpha and beta sequencing was considered necessary to confirm, at a functional level, the hypothesis that regional TCRs recognize regional mutations.

Per the publication, the time point label means: sample taken at primary tumor resection. Donors were 72 patients with early-stage, untreated non-small cell lung cancer from the lung TRACERx cohort. For TCR sequencing, whole RNA was extracted from tumor and nontumor lung tissue, or from cryopreserved PBMC samples, and no cell sorting was done. Only patients for whom sufficient RNA was available from at least two tumor regions were selected for TCR sequencing. Before being selected, tumor and adjacent nontumor lung specimens were reviewed by a lung pathologist. This clonotype was detected ten times or more. Its antigen is unknown. No base-level quality is on record; no much larger clone is a single base apart. Receptor libraries were prepared by 5' RACE. Sequencer: NextSeq 500. In the TCR library protocol, a unique molecular identifier was attached to each TCR cDNA molecule so that PCR and sequencing errors could be corrected. Under the source paper's analysis protocol: TCR identification, UMI-based error correction and CDR3 extraction were all carried out with Decombinator tools. TCRs above a frequency of 2 per 1,000, corresponding to the top 1% of the tumor frequency distribution, were defined as expanded. Renyi diversity was computed with the R vegan package after each repertoire had been subsampled 100 times to 5,000 TCRs. CDR3 similarity networks were built from amino acid triplet string-kernel similarity, with CDR3s being connected when pairwise similarity was above 0.82. The public reads were run again by TCRdb, first through fastp at Q25 and then through MiXCR, and only productive beta chains were kept. Merged by CDR3 protein, the rows form single entries marked with the most common genes and DNA. The V and J calls shown here were made by TCRdb, not taken from the authors' results. The table for this sample lists 5,500 to 7,000 distinct CDR3 sequences; 13% of them were counted only once. Of the sample, about a fifth is held by the ten largest clones.

The sequence came from a female donor with early-stage non-small cell lung cancer. The sample in question was normal lung tissue next to the tumor, obtained at surgery.

The sequence in DNA is TGTGCCAGCAGCGTAGCCGCGGATAAACAAGAGACCCAGTACTTC. Translated, this gives CASSVAADKQETQYF. The receptor chain draws on TRBV9 and TRBJ2-5; the D gene assignment is ambiguous. V is shortened by 0 bases, J by 2 bases, and the region joining them spans 11 bases. Including the terminal cysteine and phenylalanine, the CDR3 comprises 15 residues. The DNA shown is the 45-base CDR3, in frame from base 1. CDR1 and CDR2 were assigned from the germline V gene as SGDLS and YYNGEE.